This paragraph reports one T cell receptor (beta chain). This clonotype was seen a handful of times. What this receptor recognizes is not known. The input lacks base qualities; no much larger clone sits a single base away. The TCR beta CDR3 regions were amplified from RNA transcripts. For the first round of RT-PCR on the TCR CDR3, the HTBI primer set was used together with the Qiagen OneStep RT-PCR kit. A second multiplex PCR round built the libraries, followed by size selection and purification. The libraries were sequenced on an Illumina HiSeq2000 using paired-end 100 bp reads. The study's processing was this. SOAPnuke was used to process the raw data, with reads discarded if the reads contained adapters or uncalled bases, had a mean Phred below 15, or lacked an exact constant-primer or identifier match. High-quality paired reads were merged using COPE v1.2.5, and each unique nucleotide sequence was defined as a clonotype. Clonotypes were aligned to IMGT TRBV, TRBD and TRBJ reference segments using MiTCR v1.1. Only V-J combinations with frequency above 0.0001, covering 99% to 99.2% of repertoires, were analysed. The TCS score was defined as the ratio of F50 (clonal expansion) to E x V (chaos), calculated using BLOSUM62-based TCRdist between CDR3 peptides within each V-J. Welch's t-statistics and random forest reduced 514 V-J features to some 14, which were used in a naive Bayes classifier (R e1071). Using fastp trimming at Q25 and MiXCR clonotype assembly, TCRdb reanalyzed the public sequencing data and kept in-frame beta chains. Each CDR3 protein appears once, grouped with its most common genes and DNA. TCRdb, rather than the study authors, made the V and J calls. In all, the sample holds roughly 570,000 distinct CDR3 sequences, and around 16% of those were seen once. Clones ranked in the top ten supply about 7% of the sample.

Trimming removed 6 bases from V and 5 bases from J, leaving 11 bases between the germline ends. Inclusive of the bounding cysteine and phenylalanine, the CDR3 is 12 residues long. The CDR3 DNA has 36 bases and is translated from base 1. CDR1 and CDR2, per the germline V gene (reference sequence), are SEHNR and FQNEAQ. The data originate from a study of T cells in Graves' hyperthyroidism and ophthalmopathy (dated by TCRdb to about 2019). Background for the entire study: Peripheral blood was sampled at the time of initial diagnosis, prior to any treatment. Thyroid tissue and blood T-cell repertoires from six Graves' hyperthyroidism patients were also compared in the study. The approximately 98 discovery patients were randomly divided into training and test sets at a 7:3 ratio. Prospective prediction of ophthalmopathy was tested in an independent validation cohort of 18 to 20 hyperthyroidism patients and roughly 16 patients who later progressed to ophthalmopathy. To identify TCR V-J signatures that set the groups apart, the researchers used a discovery cohort of more than 95 patients, made up of about 44 with Graves' ophthalmopathy and some 55 with stable Graves' hyperthyroidism. TCR Vbeta CDR3 sequencing of fewer than 150 peripheral blood samples (roughly 43 ophthalmopathy, approximately 80 hyperthyroidism and some 17 progressor patients) is reported in the paper. After sampling, hyperthyroidism patients received methimazole starting at 30 mg daily, and ophthalmopathy patients received high-dose intravenous methylprednisolone.

The full study reports these points: Sample size was not statistically predetermined, and investigators were not blinded to group allocation. Ophthalmopathy was separated from stable hyperthyroidism by a 13 V-J signature model, with over 85% sensitivity and about 81% specificity obtained in cross-validation and 80%/75% obtained in testing. In validation, progression to ophthalmopathy was predicted by the model with nearly 71% sensitivity and roughly 76% specificity, a median of 6.5 months before onset. Most expanded thyroid clonotypes (frequency above 0.001) were also detected in blood, a finding suggesting that blood repertoires may reflect thyroid immune responses.

A patient counted as having stable Graves' hyperthyroidism if no progression to ophthalmopathy occurred over 18 months of follow-up. Hyperthyroidism patients were newly diagnosed, had a disease duration of under 2 months, and were aged 18 to 65 years. Any patient with an uncontrolled infection, another autoimmune disease, pregnancy or lactation was excluded. Clinical symptoms, serum thyroxine and TRAb, thyroid ultrasound, and orbital computed tomography formed the basis for the diagnoses. PBMCs were isolated from 10 ml of fresh peripheral blood by Ficoll-Paque density gradient centrifugation. Total RNA was extracted using Trizol reagent, and RNA quality was assessed on an Agilent 2100 Bioanalyzer.

The rearranged chain carries TRBV7-9 and TRBJ2-7; a confident D gene designation cannot be given. The TCR sequence derives from a woman in her 30s with Graves' hyperthyroidism. Source material: blood. Here the CDR3 is given as CASRDLGDEQYF. The nucleotides are TGTGCCAGCAGGGACCTGGGCGACGAGCAGTACTTC.